The present T cell receptor (beta chain) was sequenced within a study of regulatory T cells in long-lasting Graves disease. Time point in this sample: newly diagnosed GD, antithyroid drugs for less than 3 months. Generation of the TCR library employed RNA extracted from PBMCs. Building of the TCR beta libraries involved iRepertoire HTBI primers and Arm-PCR of CDR3 regions. A single record per CDR3 protein comes from TCRdb applying MiXCR to the multiplex PCR reads. The data contain 320,000 or so distinct CDR3 sequences, approximately 20% of them singletons. Trimming left V 3 bases short and J 7 bases short, with 10 bases between. The CDR3 contains 11 residues. Germline CDR1 DFQATT, CDR2 SNEGSKA (reference sequence).

This sample comprised peripheral blood mononuclear cells (PBMCs), obtained at new diagnosis, from a patient treated with antithyroid drugs. The V call is TRBV20-1, the J call TRBJ2-7; D might be TRBD2 (5 bases). The TCR comes from a female donor with Graves disease. CDR3 nucleotide sequence: TGCAGTGCTAGCTCGCCGGGGGAGCAGTACTTC. Translating gives CSASSPGEQYF.